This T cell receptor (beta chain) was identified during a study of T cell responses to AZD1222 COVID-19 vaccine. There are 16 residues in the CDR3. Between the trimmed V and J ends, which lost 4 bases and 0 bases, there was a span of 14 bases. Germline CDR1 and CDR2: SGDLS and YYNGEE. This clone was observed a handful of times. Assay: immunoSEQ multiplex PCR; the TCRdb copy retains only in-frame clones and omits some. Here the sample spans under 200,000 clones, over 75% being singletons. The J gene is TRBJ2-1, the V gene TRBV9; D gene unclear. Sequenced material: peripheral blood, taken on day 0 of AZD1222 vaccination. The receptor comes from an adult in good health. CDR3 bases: TGTGCCAGCAGCAACGTGGGCGGAAGCTCCTACAATGAGCAGTTCTTC. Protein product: CASSNVGGSSYNEQFF. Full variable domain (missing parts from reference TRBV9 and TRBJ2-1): DSGVTQTPKHLITATGQRVTLRCSPRSGDLSVYWYQQSLDQGLQFLIQYYNGEERAKGNILERFSAQQFPDLHSELNLSSLELGDSALYFCASSNVGGSSYNEQFFGPGTRLTVL.